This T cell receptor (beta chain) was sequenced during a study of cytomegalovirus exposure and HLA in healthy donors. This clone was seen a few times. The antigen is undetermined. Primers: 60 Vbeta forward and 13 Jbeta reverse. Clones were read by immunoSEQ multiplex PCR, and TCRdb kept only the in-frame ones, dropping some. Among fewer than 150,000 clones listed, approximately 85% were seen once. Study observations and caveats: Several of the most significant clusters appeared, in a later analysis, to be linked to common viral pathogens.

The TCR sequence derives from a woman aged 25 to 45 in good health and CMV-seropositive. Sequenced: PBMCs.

The CDR3 protein is CAIRRGGEGNQPQHF. CDR3 DNA: TGTGCCATCAGGAGGGGAGGGGAGGGCAATCAGCCCCAGCATTTT. The rearrangement uses TRBV10-3 and TRBJ1-5; a weak D match, TRBD1 (5 bases). V lost 6 bases, J lost 2 bases, and 14 bases lay in between. This CDR3 contains 15 residues. Per the germline V gene, CDR1 is ENHRY and CDR2 is SYGVKD.